This TCR beta chain originates from a study of blood T cell repertoires in COVID-19. Turning to the study itself: Italy, Spain and the United States were the sources of the convalescent and acute COVID-19 samples.

Original analysis: The assay estimated nucleated cells by amplifying reference gene primers. This table comes from immunoSEQ multiplex PCR, and its TCRdb copy is limited to in-frame clones, with some not included. D and trimming come from the DNA, and the V and J calls and clone size come from that table. Of about 300,000 clones listed, 87% are singletons. In assigning cohorts, the study relied on participant-reported clinical history. Resolution of symptoms, clearance, or two negative PCRs was present in recovered Cohort 3 donors. The germline V and J ends were trimmed by 7 bases and 4 bases, with 8 bases remaining between them. This CDR3 region has 12 residues.

Sequencing used PBMCs or T cells enriched from blood (not recorded which). V gene TRBV12-3 or TRBV12-4 combines with J gene TRBJ2-1; maybe TRBD2 (5 bases). The source is a woman in her thirties who had recovered from COVID-19. The CDR3, as DNA: TGTGCCAGCACCCCGGGGTACAATGAGCAGTTCTTC. Its protein product is CASTPGYNEQFF.